The rows below give T cell receptor beta chains drawn from one sample of a study of T-cell reconstitution after alpha-beta-depleted transplantation in children. TCRdb ran MiXCR on the PCR reads and lists one entry per CDR3 protein. The table lists about 540,000 distinct CDR3 sequences, approximately 16% of them singletons. The input for sequencing was PBMCs from the stem cell graft donor, taken from the stem cell graft. These receptors originate from a human donor who donated a stem cell graft to a child with acute lymphoblastic leukemia. The conserved cysteine and the conserved F or W are not part of the CDR3 here. The order of the fields is V gene, D gene, clone size, CDR3 protein. D genes are given only for firm matches. A clone size is listed for some rows: how often the clone was seen (once, few, many), or a class if it is expanded.

v_gene: TRBV3-1
d_gene: -
abundance: few
CDR3aa: ASSQDGQPLAKNIQY

v_gene: TRBV5-1
d_gene: -
abundance: -
CDR3aa: ASSAHRDDYNEQF

v_gene: TRBV27
d_gene: -
abundance: -
CDR3aa: ASSLSRYSYEQY

v_gene: TRBV6-1
d_gene: -
abundance: few
CDR3aa: ASSRRGNSRYEQY

v_gene: TRBV3-1
d_gene: TRBD2
abundance: -
CDR3aa: ASSQPLSSGGSYEQY

v_gene: TRBV5-4
d_gene: -
abundance: -
CDR3aa: ASSPTGRGQETQY

v_gene: TRBV20-1
d_gene: -
abundance: few
CDR3aa: SAFPEVNTGELF

v_gene: TRBV5-1
d_gene: TRBD2
abundance: -
CDR3aa: ASSLPGLAGFGEQY

v_gene: TRBV5-1
d_gene: TRBD1
abundance: few
CDR3aa: ASRTGTGRRETQY

v_gene: TRBV5-1
d_gene: TRBD2
abundance: few
CDR3aa: ASSSRGLAGGNTGELF

v_gene: TRBV29-1
d_gene: TRBD2
abundance: -
CDR3aa: SVEVSGKGWTQY

v_gene: TRBV12-3/TRBV12-4
d_gene: TRBD2
abundance: few
CDR3aa: ASRLLAGERDEQF

v_gene: TRBV5-1
d_gene: -
abundance: -
CDR3aa: ASSLTVGRFYEQY

v_gene: TRBV12-3/TRBV12-4
d_gene: -
abundance: few
CDR3aa: ASSFYLNTIY

v_gene: TRBV28
d_gene: -
abundance: -
CDR3aa: ASSLGGAREQY

v_gene: TRBV19
d_gene: TRBD2
abundance: few
CDR3aa: ASSIGLAEAGVNEQF

v_gene: TRBV5-6
d_gene: TRBD1
abundance: -
CDR3aa: ASRSGTGLSEAF

v_gene: TRBV5-1
d_gene: TRBD1
abundance: -
CDR3aa: ASGTDGTGELF

v_gene: TRBV12-3/TRBV12-4
d_gene: TRBD2
abundance: -
CDR3aa: ASRKRGLAHTQY

v_gene: TRBV12-3/TRBV12-4
d_gene: TRBD1
abundance: few
CDR3aa: ASSLAFGTGVNEQF

v_gene: TRBV20-1
d_gene: -
abundance: few
CDR3aa: SASKGSRRDEQF

v_gene: TRBV29-1
d_gene: TRBD1
abundance: few
CDR3aa: SVTQGVNTEAF

v_gene: TRBV30
d_gene: TRBD1
abundance: few
CDR3aa: AWSAMIGGGLLNEKLF

v_gene: TRBV20-1
d_gene: -
abundance: -
CDR3aa: SAGGQYEQY

v_gene: TRBV12-3/TRBV12-4
d_gene: TRBD1
abundance: few
CDR3aa: ACNRGGGNQPQH

v_gene: TRBV5-1
d_gene: -
abundance: -
CDR3aa: ASSLGVQGNEQF

v_gene: TRBV5-1
d_gene: -
abundance: -
CDR3aa: ASSSGEVHNSPLH

v_gene: TRBV29-1
d_gene: -
abundance: few
CDR3aa: SVYNTYEQY

v_gene: TRBV25-1
d_gene: -
abundance: few
CDR3aa: ASSVAEGDTQY

v_gene: TRBV6-5
d_gene: -
abundance: -
CDR3aa: ASSYSLAPETQY

v_gene: TRBV12-3/TRBV12-4
d_gene: -
abundance: few
CDR3aa: ASSLGRDLPYEQY

v_gene: TRBV7-3
d_gene: -
abundance: few
CDR3aa: ASSLLPGLGNEQF

v_gene: TRBV7-8
d_gene: -
abundance: few
CDR3aa: ASSEDDRSRPYEQY

v_gene: TRBV5-1
d_gene: -
abundance: -
CDR3aa: ASSLRQESFEAF

v_gene: TRBV6-1
d_gene: -
abundance: -
CDR3aa: ASKRWAFTGISYNEQF

v_gene: TRBV27
d_gene: -
abundance: few
CDR3aa: ASSSESSSRMGHEQY

v_gene: TRBV27
d_gene: -
abundance: -
CDR3aa: ASSGWGIEQF

v_gene: TRBV27
d_gene: TRBD1
abundance: few
CDR3aa: ASSIGGQGYGEQY

v_gene: TRBV24-1
d_gene: -
abundance: -
CDR3aa: AASGGHGYGYT

v_gene: TRBV7-9
d_gene: -
abundance: many
CDR3aa: ASSATVSSTEAF

v_gene: TRBV27
d_gene: -
abundance: -
CDR3aa: ASSLVRGALETQY

v_gene: TRBV5-1
d_gene: -
abundance: many
CDR3aa: ASSLLDNEQF

v_gene: TRBV14
d_gene: -
abundance: many
CDR3aa: ASSQDLLETQY

v_gene: TRBV7-3
d_gene: TRBD2
abundance: -
CDR3aa: ASSALGRESTGELF

v_gene: TRBV9
d_gene: -
abundance: few
CDR3aa: ASSVADTRDTQY

v_gene: TRBV29-1
d_gene: TRBD1
abundance: few
CDR3aa: SLRTGLNTEAF

v_gene: TRBV20-1
d_gene: -
abundance: few
CDR3aa: SALARAYEQY

v_gene: TRBV20-1
d_gene: -
abundance: few
CDR3aa: SAHLRNGAEAF